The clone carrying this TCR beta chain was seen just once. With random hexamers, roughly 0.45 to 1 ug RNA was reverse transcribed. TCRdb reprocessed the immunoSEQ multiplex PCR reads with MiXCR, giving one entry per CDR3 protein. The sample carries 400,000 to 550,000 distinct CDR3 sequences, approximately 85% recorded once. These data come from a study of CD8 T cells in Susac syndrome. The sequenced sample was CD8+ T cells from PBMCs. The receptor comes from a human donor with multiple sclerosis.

The CDR3 DNA follows: TGCAGTGCTGTCCGGGTAAACCGACCTAGCACAGATACGCAGTATTTT. Protein: CSAVRVNRPSTDTQYF. This sequence joins TRBV20-1 and TRBJ2-3; no reliable D call. Germline V gene lookup returns CDR1 DFQATT and CDR2 SNEGSKA (reference sequence). V lost 5 bases to trimming and J lost 0 bases, with 18 bases between them. This CDR3 comprises 16 residues.